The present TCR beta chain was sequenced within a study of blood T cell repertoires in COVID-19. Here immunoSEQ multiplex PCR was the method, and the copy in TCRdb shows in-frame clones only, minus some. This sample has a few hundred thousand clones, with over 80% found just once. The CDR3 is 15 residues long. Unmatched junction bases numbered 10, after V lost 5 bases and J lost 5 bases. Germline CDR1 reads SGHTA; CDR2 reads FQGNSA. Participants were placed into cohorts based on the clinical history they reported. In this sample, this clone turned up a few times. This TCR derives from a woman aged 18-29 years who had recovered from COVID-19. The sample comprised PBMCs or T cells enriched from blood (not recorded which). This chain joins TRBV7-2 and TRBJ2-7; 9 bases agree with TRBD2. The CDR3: CASSPNGGGGHEQYF. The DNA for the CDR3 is TGTGCCAGCAGCCCGAATGGCGGGGGGGGTCACGAGCAGTACTTC.